This T cell receptor beta chain is from a study of cytomegalovirus exposure and HLA in healthy donors. CDR1 and CDR2 from the germline V gene are SGHTA and FQGTGA. The V gene end was trimmed by 5 bases and the J gene end by 5 bases; junction bases not matched to a gene: 9. The CDR3 runs 15 residues. In the PCR, 60 Vbeta and 13 Jbeta primers were used. The method was immunoSEQ multiplex PCR; TCRdb's version includes in-frame clones alone and lacks a portion of them. The table lists some 150,000 clones, 65% to 90% of them singletons. In the case of this clone: Its specificity is not known.

Findings of the study overall: There were a few CMV-associated chains whose specificity for CMV antigens was confirmed in vitro.

The sequencing sample was made of PBMCs. V gene TRBV7-3 combines with J gene TRBJ2-3; TRBD2 matches at 8 bases. The sequence was collected from a man aged 50-60 years in good health and CMV-seropositive. The CDR3: CASSNGAGGIDTQYF. The CDR3 coding sequence is TGTGCCAGCAGCAACGGGGCGGGGGGAATAGATACGCAGTATTTT.